The 24 T cell receptor beta chains presented below share a single source sample, sequenced in a study of T cells in women clearing cervical HPV infection. Clones were sequenced by immunoSEQ multiplex PCR, and TCRdb holds only the in-frame ones, with some missing. This sample's clone table lists about 14,000 clones. Material: blood buffy coat. These receptors were collected from a woman between 18 and 70 years old with a cervical HPV16 infection that either progressed to CIN3+ or cleared (not recorded which).

Notes on this clone: Read coverage stops 3 residues before the CDR3 terminus; the germline J gene supplies the remainder. The chain carries TRBV7-8 and TRBJ1-1; 9 bases are a match to TRBD1. The CDR3 consists of 15 residues. Germline-derived CDR1 and CDR2 are SGHVS and FQNEAQ. The trim removed 4 bases at V and 0 bases at J, leaving 3 bases unmatched. The CDR3 bases that were read are TGTGCCAGCAGCTCCCGGACAGGGGTGAACACTGAA. Residues: CASSSRTGVNTE. The CDR3 in full is CASSSRTGVNTEAFF.

To note about this clone: The read halts 3 residues ahead of the CDR3 end, with the missing end drawn from the germline J gene. The chain is built from TRBV5-4 and TRBJ1-6, with a possible D match to TRBD1 (5 bases). With 0 bases removed from V and 7 bases from J, the gap between germline ends came to 11 bases. Germline values: CDR1 SGHNT, CDR2 YYREEE (reference sequence). This CDR3 has 15 residues. The sequenced CDR3 bases are TGTGCCAGCAGCTTGGACCCAGGGAGGAATTCACCC. This codes for CASSLDPGRNSP. The whole CDR3 protein is CASSLDPGRNSPLHF.

The sequenced CDR3 bases are TGTGCCAGCAGCCAATCTAAGAGGACAACCTACAATGAG. Translated, it gives CASSQSKRTTYNE. The entire CDR3 protein is CASSQSKRTTYNEQFF. The V and J genes are TRBV16 and TRBJ2-1; tentative D call: TRBD1 (5 bases). Sequencing ends 3 residues short of the CDR3 end; the germline J gene provides the rest. CDR3 length equals 16 residues. V dropped 0 bases and J dropped 2 bases, with 11 bases sitting between them. Per germline, CDR1 KGHSY and CDR2 FQNENV.

As regards this clone: One end of the junction does not line up with germline, which may come from a read error. With the read ending 3 residues before the CDR3 end, the germline J gene is used to fill in that end. The J gene is TRBJ2-2, the V gene TRBV4-2; 8 bases map to TRBD2. Germline loops: CDR1 LGHNA, CDR2 YNFKEQ. This CDR3 is 18 amino acids long. CDR3 DNA (partial): TGCGCCAGCAGCCAAGCGGTGTTTACGGGAGGGGACACCGGGGAG. It encodes CASSQAVFTGGDTGE. From start to end, the CDR3 is CASSQAVFTGGDTGELFF.

A note on this clone: The sequenced fragment ends 3 residues before the CDR3 boundary, so the rest is inferred from the germline J gene. V usage is TRBV7-3 and J usage is TRBJ2-2, with TRBD2 matching over 12 bases. This CDR3 region has 14 residues. The germline gives CDR1 SGHTA, CDR2 FQGTGA. The CDR3 is CASSVDLAGGLLFF. Partial CDR3 DNA: TGTGCCAGCAGCGTAGACCTAGCGGGAGGGCTG.

A word on this clone: The CDR3 goes on 3 residues after the read ends, and that part is filled in from the germline J gene. The chain employs TRBV7-8 and TRBJ1-1; 7 nucleotides align to TRBD1. The J segment lost 3 bases and the V segment lost 5 bases, leaving 6 bases of the junction unmatched. The CDR3 runs to 14 residues. Germline V gene lookup returns CDR1 SGHVS and CDR2 FQNEAQ. CDR3 bases read: TGTGCCAGCAGCCTAGGGACAGCTTACACTGAA. Translation: CASSLGTAYTE. The full CDR3 protein reads CASSLGTAYTEAFF.

On this clone itself: Read sequence stops 3 residues before the CDR3 end, and the germline J gene provides the missing end. The V and J genes are TRBV5-1 and TRBJ1-5, with D tentatively TRBD1 (5 bases). Germline-derived CDR1 and CDR2 are SGHRS and YFSETQ. The CDR3 is 15 amino acids. V gave up 1 base and J gave up 4 bases, with 12 bases separating them. The part of the CDR3 DNA that was read is TGCGCCAGCAGCTTGAATCCAGGGTCAAATCAGCCC. Its translation: CASSLNPGSNQP. The full CDR3 protein reads CASSLNPGSNQPQHF.

As concerns this clone: The CDR3 extends 3 residues past the end of the read, so its final part is completed from the germline J gene. The chain combines TRBV5-1 with TRBJ1-1; 10 bases align to TRBD1. Germline V CDR1 and CDR2: SGHRS, YFSETQ. The CDR3 length is 15 residues. Trimming took 2 bases from V and 5 from J; bases not matched to a gene: 6. The CDR3 here is CASSFLTGGRTEAFF. Incomplete CDR3 DNA: TGCGCCAGCAGCTTTCTGACAGGGGGCAGGACTGAA.

With respect to this clone: Coverage ceases 3 residues before the CDR3 finishes, and the germline J gene fills in the end. This sequence joins TRBV5-6 and TRBJ2-4; D unclear. CDR3 size: 15 residues. V lost 4 bases, J lost 3 bases, and 14 bases lay in between. The germline CDR1 and CDR2 sequences are SGHDT and YYEEEE. CDR3 region: CASSPRGTGKNIQYF. CDR3 DNA, as far as it was read: TGTGCCAGCAGCCCCCGAGGCACGGGCAAAAACATT.

The CDR3 loop reads CASSTDRDWAEAFF. The CDR3 bases that were read are TGTGCCAGTAGTACCGACAGGGATTGGGCTGAA. V is TRBV19 and J is TRBJ1-1, with 7 bases identical to TRBD1. Read coverage stops 3 residues before the CDR3 terminus; the germline J gene supplies the remainder. Germline lookup yields CDR1 LNHDA and CDR2 SQIVND (reference sequence). V lost 4 bases to trimming and J lost 6 bases; unmatched junction nucleotides: 8. The CDR3 totals 14 residues.

For this clone: The read halts 3 residues ahead of the CDR3 end, with the missing end drawn from the germline J gene. The chain links TRBV5-1 to TRBJ2-5; D not resolved. V was trimmed by 0 bases and J by 5 bases, leaving 11 bases between them. Germline V CDR1 and CDR2: SGHRS, YFSETQ. CDR3 length: 14 residues. The CDR3 sequence: CASSLGSNSETQYF. The CDR3 bases that were read are TGCGCCAGCAGCTTGGGTTCAAACAGTGAGACC.

A note on this clone: The read ends 3 residues before the CDR3 terminus; that terminus is restored from the germline J gene. The genes are TRBV7-2 and TRBJ2-2; 10 nucleotides agree with TRBD2. CDR3 length equals 15 residues. The V gene's germline CDR1 is SGHTA and CDR2 FQGNSA. Trimming at V came to 7 bases and at J to 5 bases, leaving 7 bases not matched to a gene. The part of the CDR3 DNA that was read is TGTGCCAGCAAACTAGCGGGGACGGTAACCGGGGAG. As protein: CASKLAGTVTGE. The entire CDR3 is CASKLAGTVTGELFF.

With regard to this clone: The read comes to an end 3 residues before the CDR3 does, leaving the germline J gene to fill in the end. V usage is TRBV7-9 and J usage is TRBJ2-1, with TRBD2 matching 10 bases. Germline V gene data show CDR1 as SEHNR and CDR2 as FQNEAQ (reference sequence). The CDR3 totals 15 residues. V trimming: 5 bases; J trimming: 8 bases; junction bases outside the gene matches: 9. The CDR3 reads CASSDTGLAIYEQFF. Incomplete CDR3 DNA: TGTGCCAGCAGCGATACGGGACTAGCGATTTATGAG.

Of note for this clone: The missing CDR3 end, 3 residues past where the read stops, is filled in from the germline J gene. Other DNA sequences in this specimen translate into the identical CDR3. The chain uses TRBV7-9 and TRBJ2-3; 7 bases are a match to TRBD1. Per the germline V gene, CDR1 is SEHNR and CDR2 is FQNEAQ (reference sequence). This CDR3 is 14 amino acids long. V dropped 3 bases and J dropped 1; count of bases not matched to a gene: 1. Incomplete CDR3 DNA: TGTGCCAGCAGCTTCGGGACAGGCACAGATACG. This sequence encodes CASSFGTGTDT. The complete CDR3 reads CASSFGTGTDTQYF.

A remark on this clone: Read data end 3 residues before the CDR3 end; the end is taken from the germline J gene. This rearrangement joins TRBV10-3 to TRBJ2-1; TRBD1 might be the D (6 bases). Per the germline V gene, CDR1 is ENHRY and CDR2 is SYGVKD. This CDR3 has 14 amino acids. Deletions cut 3 bases from V and 7 bases from J, with 13 bases between. The CDR3 reads CAISDRDTGNEQFF. The CDR3 DNA, read in part, is TGTGCCATCAGTGACCGGGACACGGGGAATGAG.

Comment on this clone: The DNA ends 3 residues before the CDR3 does, and the rest of the CDR3 is filled in from the germline J gene. The chain couples TRBV6-2 or TRBV6-3 to TRBJ1-2; 10 bases align to TRBD1. Germline loops: CDR1 MNHEY, CDR2 SVGEGT. This CDR3 has 14 amino acids. The CDR3: CASSYSTGGYDYTF. The sequenced part of the CDR3 DNA is TGTGCCAGCAGTTACTCGACAGGGGGCTACGAC.

About this clone itself: The CDR3 extends 3 residues past the end of the read, so its final part is completed from the germline J gene. The chain combines TRBV20-1 with TRBJ2-1, with TRBD2 matching 7 bases. The CDR3 consists of 14 residues. Germline values: CDR1 DFQATT, CDR2 SNEGSKA (reference sequence). V lost 5 bases, J lost 4 bases, and 8 bases stayed unmatched. Incomplete CDR3 DNA: TGCAGTGCTCCCAGAGGAGCGGGGTACAATGAG. This encodes CSAPRGAGYNE. The CDR3 in its entirety is CSAPRGAGYNEQFF.

Turning to this clone: The CDR3 is cut off 3 residues early in the read; its end comes from the germline J gene. V is TRBV6-2 or TRBV6-3 and J is TRBJ1-2, with D perhaps matching TRBD1 (6 bases). CDR3 length: 16 residues. Looked up from germline, CDR1 is MNHEY and CDR2 is SVGEGT. CDR3 residues: CASSRAGGLMGNDYTF. The CDR3 bases that were read are TGTGCCAGCAGTCGCGCGGGGGGGCTAATGGGCAATGAC.

Regarding this clone: The CDR3 extends 3 residues past the end of the read, so its final part is completed from the germline J gene. The chain recombines TRBV5-6 with TRBJ1-5; TRBD1 agrees at 8 bases. Germline-derived CDR1 and CDR2 are SGHDT and YYEEEE. The trim removed 4 bases at V and 7 bases at J, leaving 7 bases unmatched. The CDR3 has 14 residues. The CDR3 DNA, read in part, is TGTGCCAGCAGCGATACAGGGGGGGGCCAGCCC. Its protein product is CASSDTGGGQP. The whole CDR3 protein is CASSDTGGGQPQHF.

On this clone: With the read ending 3 residues before the CDR3 end, the germline J gene is used to fill in that end. J is TRBJ2-3 and V is TRBV27, with a possible D match to TRBD1 (6 bases). This CDR3 contains 15 residues. Per germline, CDR1 MNHEY and CDR2 SMNVEV (reference sequence). The chain's CDR3 is CASKGIFGGQETQYF. CDR3 DNA (partial): TGTGCCAGCAAGGGTATCTTTGGGGGCCAAGAGACG.

Comments on this clone: The read ends 3 residues shy of where the CDR3 ends; the end is completed using the germline J gene. This sequence joins TRBV5-5 and TRBJ1-2; the D is unclear. The V end was cut by 0 bases, the J end by 0 bases, with 9 bases between. CDR1 is SGHKS and CDR2 is YYEKEE in the germline V gene (reference sequence). This CDR3 contains 15 residues. CDR3 bases read: TGTGCCAGCAGCTTGGTCCTCCAGACTAACTATGGC. This gives the protein CASSLVLQTNYG. The entire CDR3 sequence reads CASSLVLQTNYGYTF.

Of note for this clone: The CDR3 is cut off 3 residues early in the read; its end comes from the germline J gene. The genes are TRBV11-2 and TRBJ2-1; possible D gene TRBD2, 6 bases. The germline CDR1 and CDR2 sequences are SGHAT and FQNNGV. V lost 1 base to trimming and J lost 6 bases, with 13 bases between them. The CDR3 consists of 15 residues. The CDR3 DNA, read in part, is TGTGCCAGCAGCTTAGTAACTAGCCTTAGCAATGAG. Protein: CASSLVTSLSNE. In full, the CDR3 is CASSLVTSLSNEQFF.

Points on this clone: Coverage ceases 3 residues before the CDR3 finishes, and the germline J gene fills in the end. The V call is TRBV7-9, the J call TRBJ1-2; D gene unclear. The CDR3 contains 15 residues. Germline V CDR1 and CDR2: SEHNR, FQNEAQ (reference sequence). The DNA read from the CDR3 is TGTGCCAGCAGCTTAGGGTCTAACTACCACTACGAC. It yields the protein CASSLGSNYHYD. The whole CDR3 sequence reads CASSLGSNYHYDYTF.

A remark on this clone: Read coverage stops 3 residues before the CDR3 terminus; the germline J gene supplies the remainder. V usage is TRBV2 and J usage is TRBJ2-2; the match to TRBD1 covers 12 bases. The CDR3 is 17 residues long. Germline-derived CDR1 and CDR2 are SNHLY and FYNNEI. The CDR3 here is CASNPGQGAAGANVLFF. The sequenced part of the CDR3 DNA is TGTGCCAGCAACCCGGGACAGGGGGCAGCTGGGGCCAACGTG.